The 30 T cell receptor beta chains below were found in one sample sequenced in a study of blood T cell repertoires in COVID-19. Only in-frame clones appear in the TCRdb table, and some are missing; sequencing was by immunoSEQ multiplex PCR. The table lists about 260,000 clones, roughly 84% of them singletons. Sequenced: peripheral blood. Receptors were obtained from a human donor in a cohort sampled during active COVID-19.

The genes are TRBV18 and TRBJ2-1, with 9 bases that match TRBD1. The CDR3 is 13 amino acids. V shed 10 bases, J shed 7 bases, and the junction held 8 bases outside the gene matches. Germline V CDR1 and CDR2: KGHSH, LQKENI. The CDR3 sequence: CATTGGFYNEQFF. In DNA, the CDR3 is TGTGCCACCACAGGGGGCTTTTATAATGAGCAGTTCTTC. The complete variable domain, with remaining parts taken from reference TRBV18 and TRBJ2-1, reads NAGVMQNPRHLVRRRGQEARLRCSPMKGHSHVYWYRQLPEEGLKFMVYLQKENIIDESGMPKERFSAEFPKEGPSILRIQQVVRGDSAAYFCATTGGFYNEQFFGPGTRLTVL.

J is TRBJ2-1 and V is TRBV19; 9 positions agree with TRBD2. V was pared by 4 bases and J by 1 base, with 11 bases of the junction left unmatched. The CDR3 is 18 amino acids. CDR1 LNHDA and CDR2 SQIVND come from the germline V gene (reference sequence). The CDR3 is CASSTPGASGKSYNEQFF. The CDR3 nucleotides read TGTGCCAGTAGTACCCCCGGTGCTAGCGGGAAGTCCTACAATGAGCAGTTCTTC. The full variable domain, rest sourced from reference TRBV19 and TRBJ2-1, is DGGITQSPKYLFRKEGQNVTLSCEQNLNHDAMYWYRQDPGQGLRLIYYSQIVNDFQKGDIAEGYSVSREKKESFPLTVTSAQKNPTAFYLCASSTPGASGKSYNEQFFGPGTRLTVL.

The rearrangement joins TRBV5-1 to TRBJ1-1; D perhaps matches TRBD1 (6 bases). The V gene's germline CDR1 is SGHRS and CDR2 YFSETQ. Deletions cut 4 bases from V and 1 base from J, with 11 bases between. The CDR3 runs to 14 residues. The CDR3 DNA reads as TGCGCCAGCAGCCCGGACAGCCAGAACACTGAAGCTTTCTTT. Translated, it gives CASSPDSQNTEAFF. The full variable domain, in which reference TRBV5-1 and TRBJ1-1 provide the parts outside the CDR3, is KAGVTQTPRYLIKTRGQQVTLSCSPISGHRSVSWYQQTPGQGLQFLFEYFSETQRNKGNFPGRFSGRQFSNSRSEMNVSTLELGDSALYLCASSPDSQNTEAFFGQGTRLTVV.

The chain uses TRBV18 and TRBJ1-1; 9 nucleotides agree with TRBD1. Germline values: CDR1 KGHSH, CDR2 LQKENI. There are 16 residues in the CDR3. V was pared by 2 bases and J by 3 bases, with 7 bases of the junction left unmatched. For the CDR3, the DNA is TGTGCCAGCTCACCATGGCGACAGGGGGTGGACACTGAAGCTTTCTTT. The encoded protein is CASSPWRQGVDTEAFF. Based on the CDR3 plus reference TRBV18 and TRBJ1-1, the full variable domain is NAGVMQNPRHLVRRRGQEARLRCSPMKGHSHVYWYRQLPEEGLKFMVYLQKENIIDESGMPKERFSAEFPKEGPSILRIQQVVRGDSAAYFCASSPWRQGVDTEAFFGQGTRLTVV.

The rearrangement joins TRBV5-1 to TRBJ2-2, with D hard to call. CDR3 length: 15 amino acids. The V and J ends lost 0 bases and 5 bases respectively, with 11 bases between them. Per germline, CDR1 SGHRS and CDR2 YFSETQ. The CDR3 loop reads CASSLVASGTGELFF. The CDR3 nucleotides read TGCGCCAGCAGCTTGGTGGCCTCCGGGACCGGGGAGCTGTTTTTT.

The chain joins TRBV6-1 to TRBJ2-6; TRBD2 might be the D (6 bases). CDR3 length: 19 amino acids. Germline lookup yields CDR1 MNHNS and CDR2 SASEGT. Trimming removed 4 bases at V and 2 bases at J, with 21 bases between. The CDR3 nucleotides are TGTGCCAGCAGTGTTAAGGAGGGGCCGCCCCGGGCTGGGGCCAACGTCCTGACTTTC. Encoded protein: CASSVKEGPPRAGANVLTF.

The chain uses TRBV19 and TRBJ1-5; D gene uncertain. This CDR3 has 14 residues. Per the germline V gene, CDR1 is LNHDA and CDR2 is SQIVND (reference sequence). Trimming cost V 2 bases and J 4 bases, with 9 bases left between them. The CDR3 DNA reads TGTGCCAGTAGTATATATTCTTCTAATCAGCCCCAGCATTTT. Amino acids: CASSIYSSNQPQHF.

The CDR3 sequence is CASSYGGLGETQYF. CDR3 DNA: TGTGCCAGCAGTTACGGGGGACTAGGGGAGACCCAGTACTTC. The genes are TRBV6-5 and TRBJ2-5; 8 nucleotides line up with TRBD2. The CDR3 is 14 residues long. V dropped 2 bases and J dropped 5; count of bases not matched to a gene: 4. Germline CDR1 is MNHEY and CDR2 is SVGAGI.

In DNA form, the CDR3 reads TGTGCCAGCAGCCCTAGCGGGAACACCTACGAGCAGTACTTC. It specifies CASSPSGNTYEQYF. The chain joins TRBV7-2 to TRBJ2-7; 9 positions agree with TRBD2. The germline V gene encodes CDR1 SGHTA and CDR2 FQGNSA. There are 14 residues in the CDR3. Losses at the gene ends were 5 bases for V and 2 bases for J; bases not matched to a gene: 4.

This CDR3 reads CASSLFGAGGLGHGYTF. As DNA, the CDR3 is TGTGCCAGCAGTTTATTCGGGGCGGGGGGCTTAGGTCATGGCTACACCTTC. The chain recombines TRBV28 with TRBJ1-2; perhaps TRBD1 as D (6 bases). Germline V gene lookup returns CDR1 MDHEN and CDR2 SYDVKM. With 1 base removed from V and 6 bases from J, the gap between germline ends came to 21 bases. This CDR3 comprises 17 residues.

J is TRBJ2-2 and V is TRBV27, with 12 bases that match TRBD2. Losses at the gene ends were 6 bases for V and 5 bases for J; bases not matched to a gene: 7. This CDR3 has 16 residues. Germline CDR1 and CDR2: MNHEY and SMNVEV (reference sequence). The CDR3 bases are TGTGCCAGCAGACTAGCGGGAGGTCTCTTAACCGGGGAGCTGTTTTTT. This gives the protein CASRLAGGLLTGELFF.

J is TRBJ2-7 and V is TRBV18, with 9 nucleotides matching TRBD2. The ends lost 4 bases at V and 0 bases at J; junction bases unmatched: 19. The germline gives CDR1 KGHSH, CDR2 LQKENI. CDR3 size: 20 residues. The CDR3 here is CASSLPMLAGSYEVSYEQYF. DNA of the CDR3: TGTGCCAGCTCACTGCCGATGCTAGCGGGATCATACGAAGTCTCCTACGAGCAGTACTTC.

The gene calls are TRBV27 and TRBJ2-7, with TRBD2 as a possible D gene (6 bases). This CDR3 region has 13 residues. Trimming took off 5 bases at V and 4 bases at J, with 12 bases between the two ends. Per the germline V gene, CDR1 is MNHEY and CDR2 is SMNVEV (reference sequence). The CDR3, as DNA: TGTGCCAGCAGTCCCCGGGGGTTTTACGAGCAGTACTTC. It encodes CASSPRGFYEQYF.

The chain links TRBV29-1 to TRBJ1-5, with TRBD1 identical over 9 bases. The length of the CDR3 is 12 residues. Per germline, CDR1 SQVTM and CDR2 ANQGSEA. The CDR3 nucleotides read TGCACCTGGGACAGGGGCAATCAGCCCCAGCATTTT. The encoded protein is CTWDRGNQPQHF.

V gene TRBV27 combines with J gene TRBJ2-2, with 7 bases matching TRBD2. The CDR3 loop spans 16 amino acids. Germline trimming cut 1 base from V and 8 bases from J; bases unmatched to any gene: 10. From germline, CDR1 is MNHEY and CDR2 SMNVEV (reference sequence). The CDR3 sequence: CASSLLREHIRGELFF. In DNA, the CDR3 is TGTGCCAGCAGTTTATTGCGGGAGCACATCAGGGGGGAGCTGTTTTTT.

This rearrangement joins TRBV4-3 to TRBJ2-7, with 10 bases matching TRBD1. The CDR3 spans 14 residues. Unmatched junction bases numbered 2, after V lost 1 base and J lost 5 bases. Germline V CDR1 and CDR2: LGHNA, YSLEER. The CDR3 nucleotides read TGCGCCAGCAGCCAAGGGGGGACAGGGGACGAGCAGTACTTC. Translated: CASSQGGTGDEQYF.

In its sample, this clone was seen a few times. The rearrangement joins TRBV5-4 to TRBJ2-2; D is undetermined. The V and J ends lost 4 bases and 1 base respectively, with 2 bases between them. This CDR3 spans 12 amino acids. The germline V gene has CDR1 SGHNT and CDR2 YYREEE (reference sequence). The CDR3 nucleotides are TGTGCCAGCAGCCTGAACACCGGGGAGCTGTTTTTT. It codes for CASSLNTGELFF. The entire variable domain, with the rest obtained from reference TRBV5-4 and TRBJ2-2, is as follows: ETGVTQSPTHLIKTRGQQVTLRCSSQSGHNTVSWYQQALGQGPQFIFQYYREEENGRGNFPPRFSGLQFPNYSSELNVNALELDDSALYLCASSLNTGELFFGEGSRLTVL.

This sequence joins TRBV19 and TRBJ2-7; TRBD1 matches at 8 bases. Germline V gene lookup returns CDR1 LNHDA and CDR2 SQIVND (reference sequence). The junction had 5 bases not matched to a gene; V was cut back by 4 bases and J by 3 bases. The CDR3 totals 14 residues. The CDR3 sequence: CASSTRTGYYEQYF. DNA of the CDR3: TGTGCCAGTAGTACCAGGACAGGGTACTACGAGCAGTACTTC.

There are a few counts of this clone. CDR3: CASSQALAGGYEQYF. As DNA, the CDR3 is TGTGCCAGCAGCCAAGCACTAGCGGGAGGTTACGAGCAGTACTTC. The gene calls are TRBV3-1 (or the pseudogene TRBV3-2) and TRBJ2-7; 12 bases fit TRBD2. The CDR3 has 15 amino acids. The germline V gene encodes CDR1 LGHDT and CDR2 YNNKEL (reference sequence). Losses at the gene ends were 1 base for V and 4 bases for J; bases not matched to a gene: 2.

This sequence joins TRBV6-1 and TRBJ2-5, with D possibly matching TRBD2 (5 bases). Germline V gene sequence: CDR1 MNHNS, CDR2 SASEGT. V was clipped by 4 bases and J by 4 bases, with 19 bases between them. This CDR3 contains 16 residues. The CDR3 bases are TGTGCCAGCAGTGTAACTTCGAGGGCCCTCGGAGAGACCCAGTACTTC. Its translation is CASSVTSRALGETQYF.

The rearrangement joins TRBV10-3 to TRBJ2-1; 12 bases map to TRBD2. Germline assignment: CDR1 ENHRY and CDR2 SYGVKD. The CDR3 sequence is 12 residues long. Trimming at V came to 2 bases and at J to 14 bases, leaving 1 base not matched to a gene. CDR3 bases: TGTGCCATCAGTGAGCCTAGCGGGAGGGAGTTCTTC. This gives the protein CAISEPSGREFF.

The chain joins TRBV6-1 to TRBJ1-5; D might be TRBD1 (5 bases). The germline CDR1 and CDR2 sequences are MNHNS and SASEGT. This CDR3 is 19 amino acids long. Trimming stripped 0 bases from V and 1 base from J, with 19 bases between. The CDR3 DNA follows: TGTGCCAGCAGTGAAGCCAAAGGGGCGCATCGGGGGAGCAATCAGCCCCAGCATTTT. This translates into CASSEAKGAHRGSNQPQHF.

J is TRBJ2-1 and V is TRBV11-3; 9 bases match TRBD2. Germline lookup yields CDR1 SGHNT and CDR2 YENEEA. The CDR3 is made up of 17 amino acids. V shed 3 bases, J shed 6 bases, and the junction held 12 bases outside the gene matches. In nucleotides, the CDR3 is TGTGCCAGCAGCTTTGGAACTAGCGGGCAGGCGGGCAATGAGCAGTTCTTC. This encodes CASSFGTSGQAGNEQFF.

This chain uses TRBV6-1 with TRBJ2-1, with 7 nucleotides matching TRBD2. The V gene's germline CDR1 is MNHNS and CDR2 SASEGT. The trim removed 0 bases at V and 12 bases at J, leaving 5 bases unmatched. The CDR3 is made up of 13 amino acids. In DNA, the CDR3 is TGTGCCAGCAGTGAAGCTGTAGCGGGTGGGCAGTTCTTC. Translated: CASSEAVAGGQFF.

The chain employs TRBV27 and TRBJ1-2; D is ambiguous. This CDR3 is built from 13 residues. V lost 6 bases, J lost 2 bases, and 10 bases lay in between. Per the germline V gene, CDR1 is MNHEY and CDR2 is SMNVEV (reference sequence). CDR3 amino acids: CASRPGWNYGYTF. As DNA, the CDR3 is TGTGCCAGCAGACCCGGGTGGAACTATGGCTACACCTTC.

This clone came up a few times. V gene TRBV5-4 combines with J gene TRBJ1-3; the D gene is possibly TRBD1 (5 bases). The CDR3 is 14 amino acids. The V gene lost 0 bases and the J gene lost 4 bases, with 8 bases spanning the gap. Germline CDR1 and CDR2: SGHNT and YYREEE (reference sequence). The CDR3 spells CASSLAGGGNTIYF. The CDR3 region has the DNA TGTGCCAGCAGCTTGGCCGGGGGAGGAAACACCATATATTTT. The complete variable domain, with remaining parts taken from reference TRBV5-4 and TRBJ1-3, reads ETGVTQSPTHLIKTRGQQVTLRCSSQSGHNTVSWYQQALGQGPQFIFQYYREEENGRGNFPPRFSGLQFPNYSSELNVNALELDDSALYLCASSLAGGGNTIYFGEGSWLTVV.

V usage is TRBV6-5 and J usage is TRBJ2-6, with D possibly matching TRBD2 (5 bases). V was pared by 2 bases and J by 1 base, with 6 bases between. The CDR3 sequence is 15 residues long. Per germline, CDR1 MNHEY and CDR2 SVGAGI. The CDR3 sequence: CASSYGGSGANVLTF. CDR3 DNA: TGTGCCAGCAGTTACGGAGGTTCTGGGGCCAACGTCCTGACTTTC.

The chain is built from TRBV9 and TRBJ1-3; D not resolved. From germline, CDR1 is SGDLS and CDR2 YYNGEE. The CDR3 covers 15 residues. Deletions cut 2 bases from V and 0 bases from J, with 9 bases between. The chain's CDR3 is CASSVAPSSGNTIYF. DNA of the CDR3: TGTGCCAGCAGCGTTGCTCCGAGCTCTGGAAACACCATATATTTT.

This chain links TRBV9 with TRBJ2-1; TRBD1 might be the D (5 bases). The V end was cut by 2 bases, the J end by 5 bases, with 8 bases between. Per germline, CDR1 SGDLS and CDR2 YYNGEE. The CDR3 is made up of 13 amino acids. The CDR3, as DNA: TGTGCCAGCAGCGTTGTGGGGCACAATGAGCAGTTCTTC. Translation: CASSVVGHNEQFF.

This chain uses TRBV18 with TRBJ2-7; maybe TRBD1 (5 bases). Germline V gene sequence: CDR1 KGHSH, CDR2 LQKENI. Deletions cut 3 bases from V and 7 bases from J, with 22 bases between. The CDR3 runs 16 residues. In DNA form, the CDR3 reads TGTGCCAGCTCACCCTCTAGGGGCGGCCTACCCTTGGAGCAGTACTTC. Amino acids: CASSPSRGGLPLEQYF.